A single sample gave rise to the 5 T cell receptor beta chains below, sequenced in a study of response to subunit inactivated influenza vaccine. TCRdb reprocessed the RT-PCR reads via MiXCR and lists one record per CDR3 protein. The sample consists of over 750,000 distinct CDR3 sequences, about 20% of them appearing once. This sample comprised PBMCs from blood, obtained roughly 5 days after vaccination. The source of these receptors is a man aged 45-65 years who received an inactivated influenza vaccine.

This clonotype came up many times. The CDR3 DNA reads TGCACCTTTAGAGGGAGGGCATGGAATGAGCAGTTCTTC. It translates to CTFRGRAWNEQFF. The chain carries TRBV29-1 and TRBJ2-1; TRBD2 matches 7 bases. Germline V gene data show CDR1 as SQVTM and CDR2 as ANQGSEA. The CDR3 contains 13 residues.

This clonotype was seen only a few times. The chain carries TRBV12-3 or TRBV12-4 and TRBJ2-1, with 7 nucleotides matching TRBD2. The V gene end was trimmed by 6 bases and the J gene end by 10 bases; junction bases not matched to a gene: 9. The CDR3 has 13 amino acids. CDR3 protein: CASSRGIGGEQFF. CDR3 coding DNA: TGTGCCAGCAGCCGCGGGATCGGGGGGGAGCAGTTCTTC.

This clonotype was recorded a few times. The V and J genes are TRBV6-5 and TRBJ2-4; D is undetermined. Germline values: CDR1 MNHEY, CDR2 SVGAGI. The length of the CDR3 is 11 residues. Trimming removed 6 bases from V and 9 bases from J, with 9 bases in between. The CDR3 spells CASSDRAIQYF. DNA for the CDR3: TGTGCCAGCAGCGATAGGGCCATTCAGTACTTC.

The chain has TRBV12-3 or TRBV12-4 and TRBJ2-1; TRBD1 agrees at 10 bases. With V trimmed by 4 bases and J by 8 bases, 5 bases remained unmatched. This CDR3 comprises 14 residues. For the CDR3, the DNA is TGTGCCAGCAGTTGGGGGACAGGGGATGATGAGCAGTTCTTC. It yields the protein CASSWGTGDDEQFF.

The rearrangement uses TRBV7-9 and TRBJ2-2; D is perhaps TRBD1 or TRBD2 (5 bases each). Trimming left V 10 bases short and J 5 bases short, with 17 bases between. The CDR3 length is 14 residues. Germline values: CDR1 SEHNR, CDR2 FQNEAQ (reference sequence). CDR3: CANSPGTKTGELFF. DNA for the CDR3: TGTGCCAACTCCCCCGGGACCAAGACCGGGGAGCTGTTTTTT.